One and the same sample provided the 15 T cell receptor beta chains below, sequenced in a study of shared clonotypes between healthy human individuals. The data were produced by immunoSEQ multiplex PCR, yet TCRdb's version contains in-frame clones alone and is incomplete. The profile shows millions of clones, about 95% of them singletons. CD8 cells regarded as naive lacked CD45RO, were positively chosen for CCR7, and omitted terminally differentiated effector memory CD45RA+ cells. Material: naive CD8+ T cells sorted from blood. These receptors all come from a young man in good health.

DNA of the CDR3: TGTGCCAGCAGGCTGGGGGCTGTGCAGTATTTT. Translated: CASRLGAVQYF. The gene calls are TRBV6-5 and TRBJ2-3; D is possibly TRBD1 (6 bases). The CDR3 length is 11 residues. Deletions cut 6 bases from V and 11 bases from J, with 12 bases between. The germline V gene encodes CDR1 MNHEY and CDR2 SVGAGI.

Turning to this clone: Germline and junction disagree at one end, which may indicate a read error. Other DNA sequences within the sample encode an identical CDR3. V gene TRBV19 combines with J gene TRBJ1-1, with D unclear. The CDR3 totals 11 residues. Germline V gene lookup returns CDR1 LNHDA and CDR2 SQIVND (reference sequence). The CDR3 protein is CASSDYTEAFF. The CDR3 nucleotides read TGTGCCAGTAGTGACTACACGGAAGCTTTCTTT.

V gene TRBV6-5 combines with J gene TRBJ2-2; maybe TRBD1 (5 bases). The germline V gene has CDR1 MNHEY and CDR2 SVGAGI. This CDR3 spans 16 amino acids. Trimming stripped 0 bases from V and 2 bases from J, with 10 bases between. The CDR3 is CASSYSWTPNTGELFF. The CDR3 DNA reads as TGTGCCAGCAGTTACTCGTGGACACCTAACACCGGGGAGCTGTTTTTT.

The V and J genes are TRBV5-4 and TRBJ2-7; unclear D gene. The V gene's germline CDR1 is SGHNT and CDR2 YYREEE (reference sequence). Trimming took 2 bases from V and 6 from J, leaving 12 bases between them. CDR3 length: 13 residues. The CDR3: CASSFGLAGEQYF. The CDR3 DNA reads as TGTGCCAGCAGCTTTGGGTTGGCTGGCGAGCAGTACTTC.

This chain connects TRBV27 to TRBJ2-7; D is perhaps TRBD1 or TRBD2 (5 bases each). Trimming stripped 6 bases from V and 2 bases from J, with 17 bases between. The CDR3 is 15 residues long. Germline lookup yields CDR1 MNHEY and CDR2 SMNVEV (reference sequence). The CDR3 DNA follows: TGTGCCAGCAGACTGGAGGCAGGGTCGGCCTACGAGCAGTACTTC. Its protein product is CASRLEAGSAYEQYF.

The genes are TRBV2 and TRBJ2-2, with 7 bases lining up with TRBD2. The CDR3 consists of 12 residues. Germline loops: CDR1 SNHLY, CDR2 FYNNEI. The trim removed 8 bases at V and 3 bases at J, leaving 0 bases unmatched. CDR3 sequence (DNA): TGTGCCAGCGGGGGGGACACCGGGGAGCTGTTTTTT. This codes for CASGGDTGELFF.

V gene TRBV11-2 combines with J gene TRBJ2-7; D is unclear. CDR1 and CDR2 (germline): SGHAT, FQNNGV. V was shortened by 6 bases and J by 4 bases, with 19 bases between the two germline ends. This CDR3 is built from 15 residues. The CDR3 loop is CASRDDGLEIYEQYF. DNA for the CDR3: TGTGCCAGCAGGGACGACGGGTTGGAGATTTACGAGCAGTACTTC.

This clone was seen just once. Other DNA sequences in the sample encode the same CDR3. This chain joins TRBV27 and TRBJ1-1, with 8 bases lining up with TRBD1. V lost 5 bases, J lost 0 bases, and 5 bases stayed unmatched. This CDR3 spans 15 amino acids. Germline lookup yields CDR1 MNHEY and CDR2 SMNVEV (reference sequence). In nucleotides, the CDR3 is TGTGCCAGCAGTCTCGGGACAGGCATGAACACTGAAGCTTTCTTT. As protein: CASSLGTGMNTEAFF.

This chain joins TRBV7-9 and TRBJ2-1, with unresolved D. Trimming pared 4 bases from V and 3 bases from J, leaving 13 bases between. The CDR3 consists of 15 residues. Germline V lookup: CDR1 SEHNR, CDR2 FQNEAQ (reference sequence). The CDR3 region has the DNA TGTGCCAGCAGCTCCCCTAGGGCAGGCTACAATGAGCAGTTCTTC. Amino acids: CASSSPRAGYNEQFF.

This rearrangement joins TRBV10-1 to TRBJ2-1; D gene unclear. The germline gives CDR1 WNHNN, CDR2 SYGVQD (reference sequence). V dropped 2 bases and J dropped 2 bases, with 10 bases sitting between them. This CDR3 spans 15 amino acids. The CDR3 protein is CASSEDPAPYNEQFF. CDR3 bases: TGCGCCAGCAGTGAGGACCCTGCGCCCTACAATGAGCAGTTCTTC.

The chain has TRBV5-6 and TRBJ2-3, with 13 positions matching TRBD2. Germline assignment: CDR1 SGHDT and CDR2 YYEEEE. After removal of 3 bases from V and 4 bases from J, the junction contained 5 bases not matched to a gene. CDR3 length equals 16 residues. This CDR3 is CASSWITSGGADTQYF. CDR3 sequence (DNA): TGTGCCAGCAGCTGGATCACTAGCGGGGGGGCAGATACGCAGTATTTT.

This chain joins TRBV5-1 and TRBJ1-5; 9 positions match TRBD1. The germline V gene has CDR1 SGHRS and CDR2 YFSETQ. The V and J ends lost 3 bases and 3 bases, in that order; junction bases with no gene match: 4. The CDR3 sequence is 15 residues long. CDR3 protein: CASSSGTGLNQPQHF. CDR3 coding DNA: TGCGCCAGCAGCTCGGGGACAGGGCTCAATCAGCCCCAGCATTTT.

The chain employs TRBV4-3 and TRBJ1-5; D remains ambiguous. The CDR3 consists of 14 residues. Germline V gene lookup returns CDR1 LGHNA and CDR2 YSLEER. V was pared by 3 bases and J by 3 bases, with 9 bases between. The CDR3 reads CASSQDGYNQPQHF. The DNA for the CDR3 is TGCGCCAGCAGCCAGGACGGATACAATCAGCCCCAGCATTTT.

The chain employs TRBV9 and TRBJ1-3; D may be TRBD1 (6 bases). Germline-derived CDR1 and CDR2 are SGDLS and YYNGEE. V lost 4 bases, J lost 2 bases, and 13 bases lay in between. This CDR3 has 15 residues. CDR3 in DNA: TGTGCCAGCAGCCCAGAGGGGGGACCTGGAAACACCATATATTTT. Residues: CASSPEGGPGNTIYF.

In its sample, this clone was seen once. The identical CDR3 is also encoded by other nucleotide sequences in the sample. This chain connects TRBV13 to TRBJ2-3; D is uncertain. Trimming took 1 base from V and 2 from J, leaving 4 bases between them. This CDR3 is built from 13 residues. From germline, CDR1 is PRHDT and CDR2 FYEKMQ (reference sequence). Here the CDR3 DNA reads TGTGCCAGCAGCTTAGAGTCCACAGATACGCAGTATTTT. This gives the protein CASSLESTDTQYF.